This T cell receptor beta chain was captured in a study of regulatory T cells in long-lasting Graves disease. The authors built TCR beta libraries using iRepertoire HTBI primers and Arm-PCR of CDR3 regions. In TCRdb, the multiplex PCR reads were re-called with MiXCR into one record per CDR3 protein. In the table there are 300,000 to 400,000 distinct CDR3 sequences, over 15% of which are singletons. As to time point: newly diagnosed GD, antithyroid drugs for less than 3 months. PBMCs were the source of the RNA used for TCR sequencing. A blood draw put about 9 milliliters of peripheral blood into EDTA tubes. This clonotype appeared once. A read error is the likely source, as a far larger clone sits one nucleotide away. This TCR was sampled from a female donor with Graves disease. The sequences come from peripheral blood mononuclear cells (PBMCs), collected at new diagnosis, from a patient treated with antithyroid drugs.

The CDR3 region has the DNA TGTGCCAGCAGCCCGGGACTAGCGGCCTCCTCCTACGAGCAGTTCTTC. Residues: CASSPGLAASSYEQFF. The chain employs TRBV27 and TRBJ2-1; TRBD2 aligns across 11 bases. The CDR3 runs to 16 residues. CDR1 is MNHEY, CDR2 SMNVEV, per germline (reference sequence). Trimming cost V 6 bases and J 10 bases; bases outside gene matches: 14.